This record looks at one T cell receptor beta chain sequence and its context. Its antigen is as yet unknown. The data were taken from a study of cytomegalovirus exposure and HLA in healthy donors. In the study overall: In a previous analysis, nearly 120 million unique TCR beta sequences were found from about 179 million T cells. Tens of millions of unique TCRs from HLA-typed donors were held in an early release of data.

Overall study results and limits: Most subjects' HLA-A and HLA-B alleles were reportedly predicted from TCR beta sequences.

Nominally healthy donors were sampled, though unrecorded immune exposures were likely. The PCR had 60 Vbeta and 13 Jbeta primers. Method: immunoSEQ multiplex PCR; TCRdb's copy keeps in-frame clones and lacks some. Of about 100,000 clones listed, around four fifths are singletons. The source material was PBMCs. The sequence came from a man in his fifties in good health and CMV-seropositive.

The CDR3 coding sequence is TGTGCCAGCAGTCCACTCGAGGGGGGGACCCAGCATTTT. Translated: CASSPLEGGTQHF. This rearrangement joins TRBV6-1 to TRBJ1-5; tentative D call: TRBD1 (6 bases). CDR3 length: 13 residues. V was clipped by 5 bases and J by 11 bases, with 16 bases between them. Germline CDR1 reads MNHNS; CDR2 reads SASEGT.